Sequencing of this TCR beta chain was carried out in a study of identical twins (dated by TCRdb to 2016 to 2017). Study-level background: TCR alpha and beta repertoires from monozygotic twins, unrelated adults of various ages and cord blood were deep-sequenced to test whether fetal clonotypes persist. Replicate twin experiments were performed at different times using different library preparation protocols to rule out contamination.

In regard to this clonotype: Its antigen has not been determined. Base qualities were left out, and no much larger clone turns up one base away.

Every donor was a healthy Caucasian. The twin cohort comprised three pairs of female monozygotic twins, all aged about 18 to 30 years. The RNA used for TCR libraries was isolated from peripheral blood mononuclear cells. Cut back by 3 bases and 8 bases, the V and J ends lie 11 bases apart. For CDR1 and CDR2, the germline V gene lists LGHNA and YNFKEQ. The CDR3, from cysteine to phenylalanine, totals 13 residues. Only the CDR3 DNA stays, 39 bases, in frame from base 1. Library preparation was by 5' RACE. Sequencing was carried out with an Illumina HiSeq 2000. A universal primer binding site was introduced by template switching, and a unique molecular identifier was present in the final cDNA, enabling accurate counting of TCR cDNA molecules. Specific primers in the conserved constant-segment region were used to synthesize first-strand cDNA for TCR alpha and beta chains. To control for contamination, each cDNA library was double barcoded with a SMART-Mk sample barcode plus Illumina barcodes. Two successive PCR steps introduced TruSeq adapter sequences along with Illumina sample barcodes. Sequencing of the TCR alpha and beta cDNA libraries was done on the Illumina HiSeq platform using custom primers. The study's own analysis went as follows. MiGEC was used to process raw reads and extract unique molecular identifiers, and MiXCR was used to find CDR3 positions. For each individual, recombination models were inferred using an EM algorithm with the repgenHMM and IGoR tools. Shared clonotypes were analyzed with the tcR package in R, and sharing was normalized by the product of cloneset sizes. Out-of-frame nonproductive sequences were analyzed to study raw recombination free of thymic and clonal selection effects. TCRdb took the public reads, trimmed them with fastp at Q25, ran MiXCR for clone calling and kept in-frame beta chains. Each CDR3 protein appears once, grouped with its most common genes and DNA. Here the V and J calls rest on TCRdb's processing, not on the authors' analysis. The sample table shows some 790,000 distinct CDR3 sequences, and approximately 18% are seen once. About 12% of the sample is held by the ten biggest clonotypes.

General findings and caveats noted by the study authors: The excess sharing between twins in beta out-of-frame sequences was weaker because fewer shared sequences reduced the signal-to-noise ratio. In monozygotic twins, out-of-frame TCR alpha sharing was systematically underestimated by recombination models, although the models agreed with sharing between unrelated individuals. Because the same donors could not be followed over many years, the conclusions relied on cross-sectional statistical analysis. Out-of-frame TCR alpha sequences shared between twins showed an excess of low generation-probability sequences compared with coincidental sharing between unrelated individuals. Fewer insertions were carried by abundant cord blood beta clonotypes; a weaker similar trend was observed in young adult naive repertoires, while no such trend was observed in memory repertoires. Invariant T cells such as MAIT and iNKT could partly confound zero-insertion analyses, although diverse VJ usage argued against such confounding for most clonotypes.

The same data also went into a second study, on T cells expressing NK-cell markers. That second report states: Three sorted T-cell subsets (CD3+CD56+NKG2C+, CD3+CD56+NKG2C- and CD3+CD56-NKG2C+) from 7 to 9 donors had their TCR beta-chain repertoires profiled. Among the eight sequenced donors, seven were HCMV-seropositive and one was HCMV-seronegative. To restrict sorting to alphabetaTCR-expressing T cells, an anti-gammadeltaTCR antibody was added in several experiments. In over five donors, the dominant CD3+CD56+NKG2C+ clonotypes were found to rank among the top 10 CD8+ clonotypes and to make up 1.0-7.0% of CD8+ T cells. Those dominant clonotypes were again the most abundant among CD3+CD56-NKG2C+ cells in four donors, at roughly 25-65%. It remained unclear whether the expanded NKG2C-expressing T cell clones were specific for HCMV antigens. Randomly selected healthy volunteers, three men and five women, were used as the eight sequenced donors. To determine HCMV serostatus, a commercial ELISA kit was used to detect HCMV-specific IgG in serum. For about 6 donors, unsorted PBMC were also used to sequence bulk peripheral blood T-cell repertoires. Reads were demultiplexed and grouped by UMI with MIGEC, and clonotypes were assembled and quantified with MiTCR. To remove erroneous sequences, TCR cDNA sequences were retained only when supported by two or more reads. Downstream repertoire analysis used the tcR package, and clonotypes were matched across fractions by CDR3 nucleotide sequence plus V segment. VDJmatch was used to annotate antigen specificity against VDJdb, with one amino acid substitution in CDR3 allowed.

The sequenced material came from PBMCs. The clonotype was recovered from a young woman in good health. The chain links TRBV4-2 with TRBJ2-1, with no confident D gene call. The encoded CDR3 is CASSHDPDDEQFF. The base sequence is TGTGCCAGCAGCCATGACCCGGATGATGAGCAGTTCTTC.